Listed below are T cell receptor beta chains from one sample, sequenced in a study of tumor-infiltrating lymphocytes in localized non-small cell lung cancer. Produced via immunoSEQ multiplex PCR; TCRdb's table is partial and in-frame only. The table shows 20,000 to 25,000 clones, with roughly 70% occurring only once. The sample comprised lung tumor tissue. The receptors here all came from a human donor with non-small cell lung cancer. The CDR3 runs from the conserved cysteine through the conserved F or W. The D gene is left open where the match is weak. Clone size appears in some rows only: once, few, many, or a class for an expanded clone.

j_call | d_call | clone_size | v_call | cdr3_aa | cdr3_nt
TRBJ1-5 | . | . | TRBV27 | CASSKTGRGGNQPQHF | TGTGCCAGCAGTAAAACAGGGAGAGGCGGCAATCAGCCCCAGCATTTT
TRBJ2-3 | . | . | TRBV6-4 | CASSAGTSDTDTQYF | TGTGCCAGCAGCGCCGGGACGTCAGACACAGATACGCAGTATTTT
TRBJ2-1 | . | few | TRBV4-1 | CASSQDPGAPGYNNEQFF | TGCGCCAGCAGCCAAGACCCCGGGGCGCCAGGGTATAACAATGAGCAGTTCTTC
TRBJ2-5 | TRBD1 | . | TRBV6-1 | CASSERPGGRKETQYF | TGTGCCAGCAGTGAAAGGCCAGGGGGTAGGAAGGAGACCCAGTACTTC
TRBJ2-3 | . | once | TRBV14 | CASSQGRHTDTQYF | TGTGCCAGCAGCCAAGGACGGCATACAGATACGCAGTATTTT
TRBJ2-5 | TRBD2 | . | TRBV30 | CAWSPRETGGPETQYF | TGTGCCTGGAGTCCGAGAGAGACGGGAGGGCCTGAGACCCAGTACTTC
TRBJ2-1 | TRBD2 | . | TRBV7-2 | CASSLDHRGRAFNEQFF | TGTGCCAGCAGCTTAGATCATCGCGGGAGGGCCTTTAATGAGCAGTTCTTC
TRBJ2-7 | TRBD2 | . | TRBV4-3 | CASSYSLAGGGSDEQYF | TGCGCCAGCAGCTATTCTCTAGCGGGAGGAGGATCGGACGAGCAGTACTTC
TRBJ1-4 | . | . | TRBV25-1 | CASLSGLTNEKLFF | TGTGCCAGTCTATCAGGGTTAACTAATGAAAAACTGTTTTTT
TRBJ1-3 | TRBD1 | . | TRBV18 | CASSPIQGISGNTIYF | TGTGCCAGCTCACCAATACAGGGGATCTCTGGAAACACCATATATTTT
TRBJ1-2 | . | . | TRBV30 | CAWSRRNREDYGYTF | TGTGCCTGGAGTCGAAGGAACAGGGAGGACTATGGCTACACCTTC
TRBJ1-5 | . | . | TRBV29-1 | CSVAQGYNQPQHF | TGCAGCGTTGCACAGGGTTATAATCAGCCCCAGCATTTT
TRBJ2-3 | . | . | TRBV11-2 | CASSLDEDRITDTQYF | TGTGCCAGCAGCTTAGATGAGGACAGAATCACAGATACGCAGTATTTT
TRBJ2-7 | TRBD2 | . | TRBV4-3 | CASSQDSLASGAYEQYF | TGCGCCAGCAGCCAAGATAGTTTAGCTAGCGGGGCCTACGAGCAGTACTTC
TRBJ2-3 | TRBD1 | . | TRBV28 | CASSLSATGGDTQYF | TGTGCCAGCAGTTTATCGGCGACAGGGGGCGATACGCAGTATTTT
TRBJ2-1 | TRBD2 | . | TRBV4-3 | CASSQTTPAGGENEQFF | TGCGCCAGCAGCCAGACAACCCCAGCGGGAGGTGAAAATGAGCAGTTCTTC
TRBJ2-1 | TRBD2 | . | TRBV4-2 | CASSPGLVANEQFF | TGTGCCAGCAGCCCGGGACTAGTCGCCAATGAGCAGTTCTTC
TRBJ1-5 | . | . | TRBV6-1 | CASSEISNQPQHF | TGTGCCAGCAGTGAGATTAGCAATCAGCCCCAGCATTTT
TRBJ1-3 | . | . | TRBV28 | CASSSGIAGNTIYF | TGTGCCAGCAGCTCTGGGATTGCTGGAAACACCATATATTTT
TRBJ1-2 | TRBD1 | . | TRBV5-1 | CASSLQGEDGYTF | TGCGCCAGCAGCTTGCAGGGGGAGGATGGCTACACCTTC
TRBJ1-5 | . | . | TRBV18 | CASSPFSDQPQHF | TGTGCCAGCTCACCCTTCTCCGATCAGCCCCAGCATTTT
TRBJ1-4 | . | . | TRBV11-2 | CASSYEEKLFF | TGTGCCAGCAGCTATGAGGAAAAACTGTTTTTT
TRBJ1-5 | . | few | TRBV18 | CASSTGIMGNQPQHF | TGTGCCAGCTCAACAGGAATAATGGGCAATCAGCCCCAGCATTTT
TRBJ2-1 | . | . | TRBV5-6 | CASSRRNEQFF | TGTGCCAGCAGCCGTAGAAATGAGCAGTTCTTC
TRBJ1-1 | . | . | TRBV9 | CASSKTWNTEAFF | TGTGCCAGCAGCAAAACATGGAACACTGAAGCTTTCTTT
TRBJ2-2 | TRBD2 | . | TRBV27 | CASSLISGRAHGELFF | TGTGCCAGCAGTTTAATTAGCGGGAGGGCCCACGGGGAGCTGTTTTTT
TRBJ1-2 | . | . | TRBV7-2 | CASSPGLRGYTF | TGTGCCAGCAGCCCGGGACTCCGGGGCTACACCTTC
TRBJ1-1 | . | once | TRBV20-1 | CSARLKTGAFF | TGCAGTGCTAGGCTGAAAACGGGAGCTTTCTTT